This is a list of T cell receptor beta chains from one sample in a study of blood T cell repertoires in COVID-19. TCRdb's table, derived via immunoSEQ multiplex PCR, lists solely in-frame clones and lacks some. The table has roughly 140,000 clones, about 89% seen once. Sequenced material: PBMCs or T cells enriched from blood (not recorded which). Receptor source: a man aged 55 to 70 who had recovered from COVID-19. Both conserved end residues are part of each CDR3.

>TRBV6-5
CASRLYDSMNTEAFF
>TRBV6-5
CASSRDRVYEQYF
>TRBV7-6
CASSLASLAGVRTGELFF
>TRBV28
CASSVTGVDAFF
>TRBV9
CASSVGVTSGSTGEQYF
>TRBV28
CAISRLGSYEQYF
>TRBV19
CASSIVPLGDGANVLTF
>TRBV6-5
CASAETGGGEKLFF
>TRBV15
CATSRVAGELFF
>TRBV7-9
CASSPSSLGAKNIQYF
>TRBV30
CAWSGTGWTEAFF
>TRBV5-4
CASSLRGQNSYEQYF
>TRBV19
CASTPRASGSDEQYF
>TRBV5-1
CASSLAATNEKLFF
>TRBV27
CASSLRQGRVTEAFF
>TRBV15
CATSRVQGDGYTF
>TRBV2
CASRPDSGGTGELFF
>TRBV12-3/TRBV12-4
CASSLGNSPEQFF
>TRBV29-1
CSVTTGGFAGYTF
>TRBV12-3/TRBV12-4
CASSFRDSPLHF
>TRBV3-1/TRBV3-2
CASRGTGSREKLFF
>TRBV5-6
CASSLWVTGLTGELFF
>TRBV9
CASTKAGTNTGELFF
>TRBV6-6
CASSLDPGQGLKYGYTF
>TRBV18
CASSPGQANNQPQHF
>TRBV30
CAWSSGVGYGYTF
>TRBV18
CASSPTAGSTDEQYF
>TRBV9
CASSEQGAGGDTQYF
>TRBV19
CASSRPGLGSSGELFF
>TRBV20-1
CSASKDPPAGEQFF
>TRBV6-1
CASSGGTGTRGYGYTF
>TRBV30
CAWSVLGLAGSDTQYF
>TRBV7-9
CASRLHTGDADTQYF
>TRBV7-6
CASSLGPNYEQYF
>TRBV5-1
CASSLATGDGELFF
>TRBV7-8
CASSPGANYGYTF
>TRBV18
CASSPTDSNQPQHF
>TRBV25-1
CASSEQGLNTEAFF
>TRBV6-6
CASSRSGGAINEKLFF
>TRBV2
CASSGLRSSYEQYF
>TRBV6-2/TRBV6-3
CASSYNRRSDEQFF
>TRBV3-1/TRBV3-2
CASSTDRTGYQETQYF
>TRBV7-9
CASSAPGGASTDTQYF
>TRBV28
CASRGGTSGETQYF
>TRBV19
CASSAGTGNEKLFF
>TRBV7-8
CASSLQWLGQGGVNEQFF
>TRBV29-1
CSAATSQTYEQYF
>TRBV7-9
CASSWGLAGGYNEQFF
>TRBV3-1/TRBV3-2
CASSPRGERYGYTF
>TRBV5-4
CASSRIQENTEAFF
>TRBV2
CASSPRDRAYEQYF
>TRBV27
CASSLNRNTEAFF
>TRBV10-3
CAISPGGTEAFF